This T cell receptor (beta chain) was sequenced during a study of blood T cell repertoires in COVID-19. Only one count was recorded for this clone. V lost 3 bases to trimming and J lost 3 bases; unmatched junction nucleotides: 2. The CDR3 has 14 residues. The germline CDR1 and CDR2 sequences are MNHEY and SMNVEV (reference sequence). Generated by immunoSEQ multiplex PCR, the TCRdb table keeps only in-frame clones and is missing some. The table records roughly 50,000 clones, 65% to 85% of them present only once. The source is a human donor with active or convalescent COVID-19. The donor label of this sample is uncertain. Sequencing was performed on peripheral blood. The chain links TRBV27 to TRBJ1-2, with 9 bases lining up with TRBD1. CDR3 DNA: TGTGCCAGCAGTTTTAGGACAGGGGACTATGGCTACACCTTC. Translating gives CASSFRTGDYGYTF.